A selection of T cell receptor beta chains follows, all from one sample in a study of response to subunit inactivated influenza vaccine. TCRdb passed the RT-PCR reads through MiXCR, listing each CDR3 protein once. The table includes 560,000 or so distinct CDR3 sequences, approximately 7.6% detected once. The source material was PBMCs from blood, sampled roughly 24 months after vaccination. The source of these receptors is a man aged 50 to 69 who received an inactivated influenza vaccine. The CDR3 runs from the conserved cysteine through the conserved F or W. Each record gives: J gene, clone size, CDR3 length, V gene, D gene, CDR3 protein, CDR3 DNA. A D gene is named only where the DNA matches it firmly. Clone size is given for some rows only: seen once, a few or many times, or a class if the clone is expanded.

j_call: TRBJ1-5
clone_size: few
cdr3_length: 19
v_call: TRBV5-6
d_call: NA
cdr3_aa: CASSLSSAWGIAGNQPQHF
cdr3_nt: TGTGCCAGCAGCTTATCATCCGCGTGGGGGATTGCGGGCAATCAGCCCCAGCATTTT

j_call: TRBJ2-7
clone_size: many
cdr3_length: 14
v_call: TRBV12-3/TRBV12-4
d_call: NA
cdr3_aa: CASRPQEGLYEQYF
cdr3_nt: TGTGCCAGCAGACCCCAGGAGGGTCTCTACGAGCAGTACTTC

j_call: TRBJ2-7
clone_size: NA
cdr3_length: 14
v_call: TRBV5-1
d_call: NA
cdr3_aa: CASSLVATASEQYF
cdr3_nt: TGCGCCAGCAGCTTGGTGGCTACAGCGTCCGAGCAGTACTTC

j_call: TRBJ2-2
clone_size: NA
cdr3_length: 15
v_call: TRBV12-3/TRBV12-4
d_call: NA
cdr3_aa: CASSLGMANTGELFF
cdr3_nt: TGTGCCAGCAGTTTAGGGATGGCGAACACCGGGGAGCTGTTTTTT

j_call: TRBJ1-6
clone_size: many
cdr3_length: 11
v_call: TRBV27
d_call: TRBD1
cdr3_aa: CASSTTGTLHF
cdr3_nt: TGTGCCAGCAGTACGACAGGGACCCTCCACTTT

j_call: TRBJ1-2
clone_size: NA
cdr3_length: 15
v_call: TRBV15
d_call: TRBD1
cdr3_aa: CATSRGQQGGYGYTF
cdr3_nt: TGTGCCACCAGCAGAGGTCAACAGGGGGGCTATGGCTACACCTTC

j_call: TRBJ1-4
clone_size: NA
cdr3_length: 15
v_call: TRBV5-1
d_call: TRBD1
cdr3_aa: CASTPTGTVYEKLFF
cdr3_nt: TGCGCCAGCACCCCGACCGGGACAGTTTATGAAAAACTGTTTTTT

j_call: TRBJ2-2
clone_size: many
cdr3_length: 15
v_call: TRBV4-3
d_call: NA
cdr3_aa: CASSQVTGNTGELFF
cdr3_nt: TGCGCCAGCAGCCAAGTGACAGGGAACACCGGGGAGCTGTTTTTT

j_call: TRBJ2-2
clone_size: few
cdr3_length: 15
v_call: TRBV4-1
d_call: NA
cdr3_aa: CASSQFNAMTGELFF
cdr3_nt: TGCGCCAGCAGCCAATTTAATGCGATGACCGGGGAGCTGTTTTTT

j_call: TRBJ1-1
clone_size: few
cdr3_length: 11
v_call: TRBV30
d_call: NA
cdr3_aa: CAWSPLSGAFF
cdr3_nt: TGTGCCTGGAGTCCTCTCTCGGGAGCTTTCTTT

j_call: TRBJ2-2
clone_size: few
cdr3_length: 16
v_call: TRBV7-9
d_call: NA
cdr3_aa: CASSLVGRSNTGELFF
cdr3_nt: TGTGCCAGCAGCTTAGTTGGCCGATCGAACACCGGGGAGCTGTTTTTT

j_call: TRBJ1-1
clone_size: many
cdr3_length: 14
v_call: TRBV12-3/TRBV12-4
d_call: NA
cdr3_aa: CASSLQGMNTEAFF
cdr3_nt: TGTGCCAGCAGCTTGCAGGGTATGAACACTGAAGCTTTCTTT

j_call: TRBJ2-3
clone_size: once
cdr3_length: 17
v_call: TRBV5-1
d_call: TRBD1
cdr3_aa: CASSLDGQGITPDTQYF
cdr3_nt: TGCGCCAGCAGCTTGGACGGACAGGGGATTACACCCGATACGCAGTATTTT

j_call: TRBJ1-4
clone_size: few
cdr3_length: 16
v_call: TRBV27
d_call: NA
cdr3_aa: CASSLSSRGMGEKLFF
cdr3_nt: TGTGCCAGCAGTTTATCATCCCGGGGTATGGGGGAAAAACTGTTTTTT

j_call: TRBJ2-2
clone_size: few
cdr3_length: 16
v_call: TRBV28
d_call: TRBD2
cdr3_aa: CASSLSGTSVPGELFF
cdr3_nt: TGTGCCAGCAGTTTATCCGGGACTAGCGTCCCCGGGGAGCTGTTTTTT

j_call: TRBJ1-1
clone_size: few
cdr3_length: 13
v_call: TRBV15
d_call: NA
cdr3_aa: CATSRAVNTEAFF
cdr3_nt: TGTGCCACCAGCAGAGCTGTGAACACTGAAGCTTTCTTT

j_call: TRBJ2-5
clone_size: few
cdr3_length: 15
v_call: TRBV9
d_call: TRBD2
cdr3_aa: CASSVTSGRSETQYF
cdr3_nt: TGTGCCAGCAGCGTCACTAGCGGGCGATCAGAGACCCAGTACTTC

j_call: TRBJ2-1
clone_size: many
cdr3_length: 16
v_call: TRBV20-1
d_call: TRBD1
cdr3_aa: CSPKTPRTGGLTGQFF
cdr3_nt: TGCAGTCCGAAGACCCCCCGGACAGGGGGCCTCACGGGGCAGTTCTTC

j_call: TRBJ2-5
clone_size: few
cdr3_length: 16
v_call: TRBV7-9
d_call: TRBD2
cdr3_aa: CASSFSSGANQETQYF
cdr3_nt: TGTGCCAGCAGCTTCTCTAGCGGGGCGAACCAAGAGACCCAGTACTTC

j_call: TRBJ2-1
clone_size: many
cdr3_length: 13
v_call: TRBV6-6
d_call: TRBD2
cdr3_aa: CASSWREGNEQFF
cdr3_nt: TGTGCCAGCAGTTGGCGGGAGGGCAATGAGCAGTTCTTC

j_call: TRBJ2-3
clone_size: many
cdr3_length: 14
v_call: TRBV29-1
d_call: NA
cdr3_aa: CSVRWTTSTDTQYF
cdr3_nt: TGCAGCGTGCGATGGACAACTAGCACAGATACGCAGTATTTT

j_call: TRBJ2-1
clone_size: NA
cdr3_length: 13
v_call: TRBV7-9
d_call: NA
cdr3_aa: CASSHINNNEQFF
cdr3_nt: TGTGCCAGCAGCCACATTAATAACAATGAGCAGTTCTTC

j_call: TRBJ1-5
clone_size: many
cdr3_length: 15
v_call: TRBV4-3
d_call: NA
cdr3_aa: CASSQEPGAGQPQHF
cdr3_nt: TGCGCCAGCAGCCAAGAACCGGGGGCGGGTCAGCCCCAGCATTTT

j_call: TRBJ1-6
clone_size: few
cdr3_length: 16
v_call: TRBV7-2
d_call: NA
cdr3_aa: CASSLVVQQENSPLHF
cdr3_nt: TGTGCCAGCAGCTTAGTTGTGCAGCAGGAAAATTCACCCCTCCACTTT

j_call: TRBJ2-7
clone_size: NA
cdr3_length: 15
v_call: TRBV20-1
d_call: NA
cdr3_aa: CSASPTSGVLYEQYF
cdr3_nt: TGCAGTGCTAGCCCCACTAGTGGCGTACTATACGAGCAGTACTTC

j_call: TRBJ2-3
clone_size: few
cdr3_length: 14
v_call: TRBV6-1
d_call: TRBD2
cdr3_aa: CASSPGLAGVTQYF
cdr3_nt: TGTGCCAGCAGCCCGGGACTAGCGGGAGTGACGCAGTATTTT

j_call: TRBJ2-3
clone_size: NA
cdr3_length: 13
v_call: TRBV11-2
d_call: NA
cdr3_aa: CASSSGGPDTQYF
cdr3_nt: TGTGCCAGCAGCTCTGGGGGCCCAGATACGCAGTATTTT

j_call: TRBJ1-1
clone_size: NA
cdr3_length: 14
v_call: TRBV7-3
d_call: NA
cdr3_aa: CASSPTGRSTEAFF
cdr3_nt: TGTGCCAGCAGCCCTACAGGGAGATCAACTGAAGCTTTCTTT

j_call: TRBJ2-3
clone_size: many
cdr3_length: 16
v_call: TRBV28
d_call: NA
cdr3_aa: CASSPVDSGLLDTQYF
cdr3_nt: TGTGCCAGCAGCCCCGTGGACAGCGGACTGTTGGATACGCAGTATTTT

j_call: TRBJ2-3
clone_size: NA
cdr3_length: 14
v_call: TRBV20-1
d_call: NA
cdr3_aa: CSADSSVDTDTQYF
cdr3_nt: TGCAGTGCTGACAGTTCCGTCGACACAGATACGCAGTATTTT

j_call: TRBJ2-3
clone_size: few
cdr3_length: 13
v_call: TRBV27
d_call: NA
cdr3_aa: CASASWAVDTQYF
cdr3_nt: TGTGCCAGCGCCTCTTGGGCAGTAGATACGCAGTATTTT

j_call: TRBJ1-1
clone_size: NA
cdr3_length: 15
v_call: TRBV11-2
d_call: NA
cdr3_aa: CASSLAGRKSTKAFF
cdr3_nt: TGTGCCAGCAGCTTAGCGGGGAGAAAGAGCACTAAAGCTTTCTTT

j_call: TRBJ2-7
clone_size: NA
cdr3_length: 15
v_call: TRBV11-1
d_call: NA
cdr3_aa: CASSLERGVWNEQYF
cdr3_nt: TGTGCCAGCAGCTTAGAAAGAGGCGTTTGGAACGAGCAGTACTTC

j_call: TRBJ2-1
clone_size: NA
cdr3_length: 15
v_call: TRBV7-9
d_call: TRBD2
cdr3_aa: CASSWTSGRFYEQFF
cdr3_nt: TGTGCCAGCAGCTGGACTAGCGGGAGGTTCTATGAGCAGTTCTTC

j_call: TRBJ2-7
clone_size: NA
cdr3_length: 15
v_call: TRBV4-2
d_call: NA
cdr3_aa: CASSQAAGVSYEQYF
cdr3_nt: TGTGCCAGCAGCCAAGCGGCAGGGGTCTCCTACGAGCAGTACTTC

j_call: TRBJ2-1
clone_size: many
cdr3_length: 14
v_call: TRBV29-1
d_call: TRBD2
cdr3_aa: CSVGLAGVLFEQFF
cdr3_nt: TGCAGCGTGGGACTAGCGGGAGTCCTATTTGAGCAGTTCTTC

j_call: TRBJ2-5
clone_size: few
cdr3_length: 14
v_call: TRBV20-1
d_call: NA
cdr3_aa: CSARGSGTQETQYF
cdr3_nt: TGCAGTGCTAGAGGGTCCGGGACCCAAGAGACCCAGTACTTC